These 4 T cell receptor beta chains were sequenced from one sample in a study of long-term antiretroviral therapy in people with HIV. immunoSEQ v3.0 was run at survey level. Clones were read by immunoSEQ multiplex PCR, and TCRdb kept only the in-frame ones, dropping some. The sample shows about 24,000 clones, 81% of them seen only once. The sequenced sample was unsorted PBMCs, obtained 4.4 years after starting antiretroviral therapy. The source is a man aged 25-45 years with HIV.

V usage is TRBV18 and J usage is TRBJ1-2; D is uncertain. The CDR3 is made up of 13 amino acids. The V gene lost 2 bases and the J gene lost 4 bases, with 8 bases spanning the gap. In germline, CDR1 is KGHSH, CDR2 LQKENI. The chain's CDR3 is CASSPSEGYGYTF. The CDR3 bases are TGTGCCAGCTCACCATCGGAGGGCTATGGCTACACCTTC.

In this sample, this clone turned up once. The CDR3 nucleotides read TGTGCCAGCGGCGAACAGGGTGCCAAAAACATTCAGTACTTC. Its protein is CASGEQGAKNIQYF. The V gene is TRBV28, the J gene TRBJ2-4, with a tentative D call TRBD1 (6 bases). CDR1 and CDR2 (germline): MDHEN, SYDVKM. The CDR3 is 14 amino acids. V was pared by 8 bases and J by 1 base, with 12 bases between.

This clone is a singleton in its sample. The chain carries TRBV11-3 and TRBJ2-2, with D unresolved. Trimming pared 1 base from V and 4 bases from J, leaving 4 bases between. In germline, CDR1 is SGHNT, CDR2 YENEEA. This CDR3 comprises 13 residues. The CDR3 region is CASSLGPTGELFF. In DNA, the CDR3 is TGTGCCAGCAGCTTAGGTCCCACCGGGGAGCTGTTTTTT. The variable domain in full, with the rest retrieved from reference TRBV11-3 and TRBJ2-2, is EAGVVQSPRYKIIEKKQPVAFWCNPISGHNTLYWYLQNLGQGPELLIRYENEEAVDDSQLPKDRFSAERLKGVDSTLKIQPAELGDSAVYLCASSLGPTGELFFGEGSRLTVL.

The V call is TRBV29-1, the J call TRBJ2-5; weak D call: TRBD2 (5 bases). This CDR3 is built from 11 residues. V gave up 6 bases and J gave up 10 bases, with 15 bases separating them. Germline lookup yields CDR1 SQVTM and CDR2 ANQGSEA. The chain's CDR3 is CSVVLGEGQYF. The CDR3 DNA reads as TGCAGCGTCGTCTTGGGAGAGGGCCAGTACTTC.